This TCR beta chain was documented in a study of blood T cell repertoires in COVID-19. Study processing details: Nucleated cell counts were estimated from reference gene primer amplification. Generated by immunoSEQ multiplex PCR, the TCRdb table keeps only in-frame clones and is missing some. That table gives V, J and clone size, and the DNA gave D and trimming. Among about 140,000 clones listed, 84% were seen once. CDR3 length: 13 amino acids. Germline CDR1 reads SQVTM; CDR2 reads ANQGSEA. The V gene lost 4 bases and the J gene lost 3 bases, with 9 bases spanning the gap. The rearrangement uses TRBV29-1 and TRBJ2-2, with a tentative D call TRBD1 (5 bases). The source material was PBMCs or T cells enriched from blood (not recorded which). The TCR sequence derives from a woman aged 18-30 years who had been exposed to COVID-19. The CDR3 DNA reads as TGCAGCGTTGCAGGGATCTACACCGGGGAGCTGTTTTTT. As protein: CSVAGIYTGELFF.